This paragraph reports one TCR beta chain. The V end was cut by 2 bases, the J end by 8 bases, with 9 bases between. CDR1 DFQATT and CDR2 SNEGSKA come from the germline V gene (reference sequence). The CDR3 spans 11 residues. These data come from a study of blood T cell repertoires in COVID-19. Study-wide background: COVID-19 samples collected from the United States, Italy and Spain covered acute and convalescent phases. Sources were T cells, B-cell-depleted T cells, or PBMCs; the material itself was cDNA or gDNA.

Original processing methods: Researchers report that nucleated cell counts were estimated from reference gene primer amplification. The data were produced by immunoSEQ multiplex PCR, yet TCRdb's version contains in-frame clones alone and is incomplete. V and J calls and clone size are copied from that table; D and trimming were computed from the DNA. The data show under 250,000 clones, with around four fifths seen just once and around 6.4% held by the top ten. What was sequenced was peripheral blood. The chain has TRBV20-1 and TRBJ1-2; D gene unclear. This receptor was identified in a woman aged 60-75 years with active or convalescent COVID-19. The CDR3 nucleotides read TGCAGTGCTAGACCGCCAGGCGGCTACACCTTC. Protein product: CSARPPGGYTF.